The clone carrying this T cell receptor (beta chain) was detected ten times or more. V was pared by 5 bases and J by 1 base, with 6 bases between. CDR3 size: 12 residues. Germline loops: CDR1 SGHRS, CDR2 YFSETQ. It was with unique molecular identifiers that the TCRbeta library was prepared. TCRdb called the PCR reads again in MiXCR, with one record for every CDR3 protein. Of hundreds of thousands of distinct CDR3 sequences in the sample, around 16% were seen once. This sample was included in a study of T-cell reconstitution after alpha-beta-depleted transplantation in children. The sample here was PBMCs from the stem cell graft donor, taken from the stem cell graft. This TCR came from a human donor who donated a stem cell graft to a child with acute myeloid leukemia. V usage is TRBV5-1 and J usage is TRBJ1-1, with D unclear. The CDR3 DNA reads as TGCGCCAGCAGGAGAGGGAACACTGAAGCTTTCTTT. Amino acid sequence: CASRRGNTEAFF.